Here is one T cell receptor (beta chain) with its context. Its target antigen remains unknown. No base qualities exist here, and no much larger clone lies one base off it. The germline V gene encodes CDR1 SGHNT and CDR2 YYREEE (reference sequence). The germline ends are 14 bases apart after V is trimmed by 4 bases and J by 3 bases. Reading from cysteine to phenylalanine, the CDR3 counts 14 amino acids. CDR3 DNA only is kept here, 42 bases in frame from base 1. This record belongs to a study of cytomegalovirus exposure and HLA in healthy donors (dated by TCRdb to 2017 to 2019). With regard to the full study: An earlier analysis of approximately 640 of the donors reported about 290 Gb of sequence data and more than 90 million unique TCR beta sequences from 150 million to 200 million T cells. Both class I and class II loci were covered by HLA typing, at four-digit resolution. The number of typed donors differed by locus: about 620-640 for A, B, C, DRB1 and DQB1; 522 for DQA1; approximately 600 for DPA1; and 400 to 480 for DPB1. Among roughly 370 genotyped donors of the cohort, an average of 235,054 unique TCR beta nucleotide sequences were sequenced per donor, around 20% of them non-productive. In a later genetic analysis, genome-wide SNP genotypes for about 60% of the 666 donors were used, and that subset was treated as a discovery cohort. A handful of DR-DQ haplotypes were handled as single units for association and clustering because linkage in the cohort was strong. Among the roughly 370 genotyped donors, 75% to 90% belonged to the genetic ancestry cluster associated with self-reported Caucasian donors. In an earlier analysis of over 550 of the donors, high-throughput TCR beta sequencing was used to judge whether each TCR beta V gene segment behaved as functional or pseudogenic. Donor age, sex, ethnicity and CMV serostatus were compiled alongside the repertoire data. An early release that covered 640 HLA-typed donors contained approximately 300 gigabases of sequencing data and 85 million to 100 million unique TCR sequences. In addition to the first cohort of 650 to 800 subjects, a separate validation cohort of approximately 130 different subjects was used. High-throughput TCR immunosequencing, statistical association of individual TCRs with disease status, and machine learning were combined to predict cytomegalovirus infection status. The study used immunosequencing to profile the T cell repertoires of 666 subjects and linked those repertoires to cytomegalovirus serostatus. The study aimed to test whether signatures of past pathogen exposure could be identified by cataloging public T cell receptors. Rather than using new phenotypic data, the later analysis identified candidate immune exposures from TCR beta sequences and from how often those sequences occurred across donors. All discovery cohort repertoires had been generated using a single sequencing platform. A later analysis re-examined previously published TCR beta repertoires from around 670 donors and added high-resolution HLA genotyping to investigate patterns of TCR occurrence.

The cohort comprised 670 or so healthy bone marrow donors. At the time of sampling, every cohort member was nominally healthy, though immune exposures that went unrecorded were likely present. The donor tested CMV seropositive, placing the donor among the 289 seropositive members of the cohort. A peripheral blood sample was provided by each donor, and peripheral blood mononuclear cells were used for TCR beta sequencing. The Qiagen DNeasy Blood Extraction Kit was used to extract genomic DNA from the blood cell samples. The library was built by means of the immunoSEQ multiplex PCR assay. A mixture of 60 forward primers for TCR Vbeta segments and 13 reverse primers for TCR Jbeta segments was used in the multiplex PCR. The CDR3 region of rearranged TCR beta genes was amplified from genomic DNA by a multiplex PCR assay. The Illumina HiSeq System was used to sequence the amplified TCR beta libraries as 87-base-pair reads. Regarding the original processing steps: In a later analysis, roughly 80 million unique TCR beta chains were counted across the 500 to 850 repertoires, and approximately 11 million of these chains were shared by at least two donors. Raw reads were error-corrected and collapsed into unique sequences with a nearest-neighbor algorithm that merged closely related sequences to remove PCR and sequencing errors. V, D and J gene segments were assigned by aligning CDR3 sequences to IMGT reference sequences. For a sequence to be retained, at least a six-nucleotide match to both a V gene segment and a J gene segment was required. Rearrangements were classified as productive when the CDR3 lacked stop codons and remained in frame with V and J, and all other rearrangements were classified as non-productive. Following IMGT convention, CDR3 was defined as the stretch from the second conserved V-encoded cysteine to the conserved J-encoded phenylalanine. In an earlier analysis of 550 to 650 of the donors, sequences lacking an unambiguous match to a single V gene segment were excluded. In an earlier analysis of 587 of the donors, a V segment was called functional when productive rearrangements were above 56.7%, and segregating when the standard deviation between donors exceeded 5%. A statistical classification framework was built for diagnosing cytomegalovirus status from the catalog of TCR beta chain sequences. In a later analysis, TCR nucleotide sequences were compared against IMGT/GENE-DB human TR gene sequences so that V and J genes could be assigned. Using the TCRdist pipeline, a later analysis assigned CDR3 sequences along with most-parsimonious VDJ recombination scenarios. A later analysis defined each TCR beta chain by its CDR3 amino acid sequence plus V-gene family, and excluded reads lacking a unique V-gene family. A later analysis removed 450 to 600 highly shared, low-generation-probability nucleotide sequences to deal with suspected cross-contamination and a sequencing artifact. In a later analysis, a clonal expansion index for each public chain was calculated from normalized within-repertoire ranks of inferred template counts. Generation probabilities in a later analysis came from a VDJ recombination model fitted to out-of-frame rearrangements, and those results were checked against IGoR. In a later analysis, TCR-TCR, TCR-HLA and TCR-CMV co-occurrence was scored with hypergeometric tests, and a repertoire-size bias correction was applied to TCR pairs. In a later analysis, false discovery rates were estimated by permuting HLA or CMV assignments 20 times. In a later analysis, co-occurring TCRs were grouped with DBSCAN, and TCRdist sequence similarity was added when clustering was performed within HLA-allele-positive subsets. Co-occurrence clustering excluded repertoires with fewer than 30,000 or more than 120,000 public chains, plus five with anomalous nucleotide sharing. TCRdb's version of the immuneACCESS table is confined to in-frame rearrangements and falls short of the full clone set. An unresolved V gene accounts for under half of the shortfall where checked; the remainder is of unknown origin. V and J calls and clone size are as listed in that table; D and trimming were resolved from the DNA. For this sample there are nearly 110,000 clones; about 74% appear just once. The ten largest clonotypes hold roughly 15% of the sample.

Study-wide conclusions, independent of this receptor: In vitro tests confirmed that a few of the cytomegalovirus-associated TCR beta chains recognize cytomegalovirus antigens. The cohort was sequenced for TCR beta chains only, and without alpha or paired-chain data the features that could be detected were limited. Because some donors lacked HLA typing at each locus, the association tests relied only on the typed subset. A later analysis associated approximately 17,000 TCR beta sequences with specific HLA alleles at a false discovery rate of 0.05. According to a later analysis, TCR association rates differed among HLA loci, with DRB1 alleles showing the most associated TCRs and HLA-C alleles showing the fewest. The classifier was reported to diagnose cytomegalovirus status with high specificity and sensitivity in both the original cohort and the validation cohort. Most CMV-associated TCR beta chains appeared to be HLA-restricted in a later analysis, and the HLA associations seemed to be driven largely by CMV exposure. Because counts were too low, approximately 18 rarely observed V segments, including chromosome 9 orphons, were excluded from the earlier analysis of a few hundred of the donors. Roughly uniform sequencing depth across donors was assumed in presence/absence analyses, although this assumption may not hold. Immune exposure information for the cohort was limited to CMV serostatus. In a later genetic analysis, fewer N-insertions in productive TCRs were reported among donors in an Asian-associated ancestry cluster than the 666-donor mean. A later genetic analysis associated a missense DCLRE1C variant with V-gene and J-gene trimming of TCR beta chains, and an independent cohort replicated the association. Because the 87-base-pair reads could not distinguish some IMGT-functional V segments, including TRBV6-2 and TRBV6-3, those segments were excluded. Across donors, most TCR sequences were observed very rarely, whereas some public TCRs were present in many individuals. Assigning TCR associations to individual alleles was difficult when HLA alleles, especially DR and DQ, strongly co-occurred. Correlated functional status among segregating V segments might reflect linkage disequilibrium, but an unknown experimental factor could not be ruled out. A cluster of highly shared sequence variants was judged likely to be a technical artifact of the sequencing pipeline. In a later analysis, several top co-occurrence clusters were reported to appear linked to parvovirus B19, influenza, CMV and Epstein-Barr virus. A later analysis found that HLA-associated TCR beta chains were more clonally expanded and had lower generation probabilities than equally common non-associated chains. A further reported finding was that TCR beta sequences accurately predicted the HLA-A and HLA-B alleles for most subjects in the first cohort. Broadly in line with IMGT annotations, most TCR beta V segments showed up in productive rearrangements about 87% or about 30% of the time in an earlier analysis of a few hundred of the donors. A total of about 150 TCR beta chains were listed by the study as associated with cytomegalovirus. The authors suggested that the approach could potentially be extended to other disease states and immunological phenotypes.

The sequence joins TRBV5-4 to TRBJ2-7, with a weak D call of TRBD1 (6 bases match). Sequenced sample: PBMCs. The TCR sequence derives from a woman between 40 and 55 years old in good health and CMV-seropositive. The DNA sequence is as follows: TGTGCCAGCAGCCCGGACAGAAAAAACTACGAGCAGTACTTC. It is translated as CASSPDRKNYEQYF.